The clone carrying this TCR beta chain was observed many times. Its antigen is unknown. The data are from a study of spatial heterogeneity in lung cancer. Study details: Detection consistently captured more beta-chain sequences than alpha-chain sequences. As counted in raw reads, each unique TCR and UMI combination appeared more than ten times on average. Study outcomes and limitations: Ubiquitous expanded tumor TCRs were seen in blood more at resection than at follow-up.

Specified time point: sample taken at primary tumor resection. In each case, whole RNA from tumor, nontumor lung or frozen PBMC was sequenced unsorted. Carried by each TCR cDNA molecule was a unique molecular identifier. TCRdb used MiXCR to reprocess the 5' RACE reads, holding one entry per CDR3 protein. The sample comprises some 25,000 distinct CDR3 sequences, 4.7% of which are singletons, and less than 5.5% rests with the top ten. Looked up from germline, CDR1 is MNHEY and CDR2 is SMNVEV (reference sequence). This CDR3 spans 12 amino acids. V was clipped by 2 bases and J by 3 bases, with 2 bases between them.

The gene calls are TRBV27 and TRBJ2-1; D gene unclear. This clonotype was obtained from a male donor with early-stage non-small cell lung cancer. Sequencing was performed on PBMCs, taken at surgery. The CDR3 region has the DNA TGTGCCAGCAGTTTAAACTACAATGAGCAGTTCTTC. Translating it yields CASSLNYNEQFF.